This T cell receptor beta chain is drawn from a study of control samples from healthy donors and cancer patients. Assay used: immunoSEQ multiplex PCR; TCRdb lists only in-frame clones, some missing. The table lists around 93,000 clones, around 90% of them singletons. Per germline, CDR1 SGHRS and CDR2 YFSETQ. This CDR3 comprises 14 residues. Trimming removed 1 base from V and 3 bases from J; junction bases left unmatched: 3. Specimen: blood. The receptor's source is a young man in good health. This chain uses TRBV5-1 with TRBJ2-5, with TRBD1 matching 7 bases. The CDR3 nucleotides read TGCGCCAGCAGCTTGAAAGGACAGGAAGAGACCCAGTACTTC. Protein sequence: CASSLKGQEETQYF.